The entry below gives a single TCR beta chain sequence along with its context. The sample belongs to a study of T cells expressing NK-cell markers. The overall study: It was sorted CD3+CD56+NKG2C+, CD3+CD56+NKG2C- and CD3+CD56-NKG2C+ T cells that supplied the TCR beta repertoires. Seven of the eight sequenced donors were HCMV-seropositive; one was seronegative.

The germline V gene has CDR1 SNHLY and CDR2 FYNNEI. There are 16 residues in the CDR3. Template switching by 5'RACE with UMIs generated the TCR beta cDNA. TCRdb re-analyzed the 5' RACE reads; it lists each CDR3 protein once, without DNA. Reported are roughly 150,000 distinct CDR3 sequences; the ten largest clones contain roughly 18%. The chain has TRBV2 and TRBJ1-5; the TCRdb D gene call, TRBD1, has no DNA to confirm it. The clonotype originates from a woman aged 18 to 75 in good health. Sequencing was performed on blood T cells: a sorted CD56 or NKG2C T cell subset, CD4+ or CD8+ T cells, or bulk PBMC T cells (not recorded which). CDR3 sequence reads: CASSTQGAGSNQPQHF.